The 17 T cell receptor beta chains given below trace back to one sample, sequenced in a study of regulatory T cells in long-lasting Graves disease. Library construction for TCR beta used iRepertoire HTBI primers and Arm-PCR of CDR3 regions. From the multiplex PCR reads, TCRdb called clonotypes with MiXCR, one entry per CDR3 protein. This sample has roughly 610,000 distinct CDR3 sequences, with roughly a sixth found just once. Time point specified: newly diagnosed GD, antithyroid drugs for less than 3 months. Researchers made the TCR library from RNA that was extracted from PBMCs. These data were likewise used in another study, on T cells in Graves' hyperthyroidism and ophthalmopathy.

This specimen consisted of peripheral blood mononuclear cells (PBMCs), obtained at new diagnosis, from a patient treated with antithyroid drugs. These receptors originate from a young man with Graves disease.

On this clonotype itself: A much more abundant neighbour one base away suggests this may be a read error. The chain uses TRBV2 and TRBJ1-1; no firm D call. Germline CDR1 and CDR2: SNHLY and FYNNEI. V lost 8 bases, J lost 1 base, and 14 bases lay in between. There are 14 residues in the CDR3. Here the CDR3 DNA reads TGTGCCAGCGTCAGGTCCTACACGAACACTGAAGCTTTCTTT. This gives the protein CASVRSYTNTEAFF. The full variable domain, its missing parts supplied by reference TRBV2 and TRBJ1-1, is EPEVTQTPSHQVTQMGQEVILRCVPISNHLYFYWYRQILGQKVEFLVSFYNNEISEKSEIFDDQFSVERPDGSNFTLKIRSTKLEDSAMYFCASVRSYTNTEAFFGQGTRLTVV.

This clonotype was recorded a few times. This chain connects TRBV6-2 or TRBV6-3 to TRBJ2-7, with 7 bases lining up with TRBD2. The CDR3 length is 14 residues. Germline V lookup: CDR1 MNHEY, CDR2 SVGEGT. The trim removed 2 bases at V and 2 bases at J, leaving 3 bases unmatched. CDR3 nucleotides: TGTGCCAGCAGTTACGCGGGAGTTGCCTACGAGCAGTACTTC. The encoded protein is CASSYAGVAYEQYF.

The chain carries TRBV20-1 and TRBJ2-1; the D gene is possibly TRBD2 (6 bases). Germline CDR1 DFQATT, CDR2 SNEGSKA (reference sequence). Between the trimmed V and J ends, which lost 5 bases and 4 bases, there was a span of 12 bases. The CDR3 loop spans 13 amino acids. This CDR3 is CSALREAYNEQFF. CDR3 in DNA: TGCAGTGCTCTAAGGGAGGCGTACAATGAGCAGTTCTTC.

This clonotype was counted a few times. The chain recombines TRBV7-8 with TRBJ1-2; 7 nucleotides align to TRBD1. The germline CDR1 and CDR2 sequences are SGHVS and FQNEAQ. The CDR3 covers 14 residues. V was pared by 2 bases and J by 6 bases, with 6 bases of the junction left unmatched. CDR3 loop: CASSLTLGGHGYTF. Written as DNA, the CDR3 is TGTGCCAGCAGCTTAACTCTAGGGGGCCATGGCTACACCTTC. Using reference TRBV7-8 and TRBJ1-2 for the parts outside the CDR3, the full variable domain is GAGVSQSPRYKVAKRGQDVALRCDPISGHVSLFWYQQALGQGPEFLTYFQNEAQLDKSGLPSDRFFAERPEGSVSTLKIQRTQQEDSAVYLCASSLTLGGHGYTFGSGTRLTVV.

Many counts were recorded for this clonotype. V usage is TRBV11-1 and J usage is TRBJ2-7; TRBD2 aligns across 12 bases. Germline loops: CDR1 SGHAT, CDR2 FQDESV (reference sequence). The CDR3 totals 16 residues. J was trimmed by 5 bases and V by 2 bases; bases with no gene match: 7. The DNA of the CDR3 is TGTGCCAGCAGCTTATCGGCGACTAGCGGGAGCCACGAGCAGTACTTC. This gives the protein CASSLSATSGSHEQYF.

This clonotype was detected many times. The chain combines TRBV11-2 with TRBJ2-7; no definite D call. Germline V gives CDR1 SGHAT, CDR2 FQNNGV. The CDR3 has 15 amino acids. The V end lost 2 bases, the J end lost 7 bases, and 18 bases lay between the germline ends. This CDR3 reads CASSLPDRGPWEQYF. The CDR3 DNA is TGTGCCAGCAGCTTACCGGACCGAGGACCTTGGGAGCAGTACTTC.

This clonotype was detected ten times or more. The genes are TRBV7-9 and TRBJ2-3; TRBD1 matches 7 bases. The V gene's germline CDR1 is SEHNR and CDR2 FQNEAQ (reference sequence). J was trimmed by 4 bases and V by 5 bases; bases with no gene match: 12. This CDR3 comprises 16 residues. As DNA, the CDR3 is TGTGCCAGCAGCCCCAAATCGACAGGGAGCCCAGATACGCAGTATTTT. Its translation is CASSPKSTGSPDTQYF.

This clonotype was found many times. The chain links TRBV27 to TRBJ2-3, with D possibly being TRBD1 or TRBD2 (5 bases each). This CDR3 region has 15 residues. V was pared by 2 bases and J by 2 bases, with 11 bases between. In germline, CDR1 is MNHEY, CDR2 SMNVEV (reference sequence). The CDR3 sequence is CASSLEGRDTDTQYF. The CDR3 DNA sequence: TGTGCCAGCAGTTTAGAGGGCAGGGACACAGATACGCAGTATTTT.

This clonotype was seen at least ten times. Here the CDR3 reads CASSLVQESTEAFF. In DNA, the CDR3 is TGTGCCAGCAGCTTGGTTCAGGAGAGCACTGAAGCTTTCTTT. This chain uses TRBV7-3 with TRBJ1-1; D call uncertain. CDR1 SGHTA and CDR2 FQGTGA come from the germline V gene. V lost 3 bases, J lost 4 bases, and 12 bases lay in between. The CDR3 is 14 amino acids.

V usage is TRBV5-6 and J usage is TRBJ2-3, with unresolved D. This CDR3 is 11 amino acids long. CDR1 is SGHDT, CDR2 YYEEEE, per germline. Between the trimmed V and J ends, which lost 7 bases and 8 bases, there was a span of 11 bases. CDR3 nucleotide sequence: TGTGCCAGCGGCAATATTCTTACGCAGTATTTT. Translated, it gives CASGNILTQYF.

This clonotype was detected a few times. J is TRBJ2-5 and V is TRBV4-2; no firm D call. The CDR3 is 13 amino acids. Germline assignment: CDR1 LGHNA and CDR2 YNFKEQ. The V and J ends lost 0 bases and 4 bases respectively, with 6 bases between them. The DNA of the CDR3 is TGTGCCAGCAGCCAAGAAAGGGCAGAGACCCAGTACTTC. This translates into CASSQERAETQYF.

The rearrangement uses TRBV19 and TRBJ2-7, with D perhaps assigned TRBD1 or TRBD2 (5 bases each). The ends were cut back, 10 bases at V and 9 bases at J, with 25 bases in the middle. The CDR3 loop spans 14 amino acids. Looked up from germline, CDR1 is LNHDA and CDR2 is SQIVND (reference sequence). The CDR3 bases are TGTGCCATTACAGGCCAGCGGACCCATAGGGGGCAGTACTTC. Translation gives CAITGQRTHRGQYF.

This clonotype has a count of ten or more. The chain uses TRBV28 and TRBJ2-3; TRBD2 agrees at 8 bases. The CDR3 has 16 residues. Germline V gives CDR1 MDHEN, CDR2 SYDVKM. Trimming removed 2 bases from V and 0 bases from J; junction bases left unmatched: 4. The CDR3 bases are TGTGCCAGCAGTTTAAGCGGGAGCGGTAGCACAGATACGCAGTATTTT. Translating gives CASSLSGSGSTDTQYF.

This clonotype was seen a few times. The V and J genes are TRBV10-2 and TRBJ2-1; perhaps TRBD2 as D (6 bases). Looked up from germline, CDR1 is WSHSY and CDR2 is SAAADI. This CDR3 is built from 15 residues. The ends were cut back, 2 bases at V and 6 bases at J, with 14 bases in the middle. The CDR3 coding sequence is TGCGCCAGCAGTGAGGGGGCACTAGCAGCCAATGAGCAGTTCTTC. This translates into CASSEGALAANEQFF.

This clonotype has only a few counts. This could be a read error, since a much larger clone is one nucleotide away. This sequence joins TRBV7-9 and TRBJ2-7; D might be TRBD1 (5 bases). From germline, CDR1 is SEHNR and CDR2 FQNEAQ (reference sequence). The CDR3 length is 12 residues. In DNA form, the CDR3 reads TGTGCAAGCGCAGGGCCAGGGCTCGAGCAGTACTTC. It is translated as CASAGPGLEQYF.

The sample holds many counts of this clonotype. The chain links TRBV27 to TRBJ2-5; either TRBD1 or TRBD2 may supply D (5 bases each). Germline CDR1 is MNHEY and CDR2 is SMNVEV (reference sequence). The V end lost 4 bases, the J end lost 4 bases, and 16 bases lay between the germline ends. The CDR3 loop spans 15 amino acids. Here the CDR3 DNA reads TGTGCCAGCAGTTCCGGGACGGTAGGGGCAGAGACCCAGTACTTC. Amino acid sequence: CASSSGTVGAETQYF.

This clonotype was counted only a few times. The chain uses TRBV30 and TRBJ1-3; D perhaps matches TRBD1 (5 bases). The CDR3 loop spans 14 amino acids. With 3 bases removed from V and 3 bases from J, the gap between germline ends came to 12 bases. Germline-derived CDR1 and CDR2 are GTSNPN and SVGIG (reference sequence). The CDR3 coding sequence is TGTGCCTGGAGCGGGGGGGGGAATGGAAACACCATATATTTT. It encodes CAWSGGGNGNTIYF.